A single sample gave rise to the 11 T cell receptor beta chains below, sequenced in a study of cytotoxic CD8 clonotypes in ibrutinib-treated CLL. The data were produced by immunoSEQ multiplex PCR, yet TCRdb's version contains in-frame clones alone and is incomplete. This table has approximately 45,000 clones, 55% to 80% appearing once. The sequencing here drew on PBMCs, taken after 12 months of ibrutinib treatment. The receptors derive from a human donor with chronic lymphocytic leukemia.

The gene calls are TRBV19 and TRBJ1-5, with D unresolved. The germline gives CDR1 LNHDA, CDR2 SQIVND (reference sequence). CDR3 size: 16 residues. Trimming left V 0 bases short and J 7 bases short, with 16 bases between. This CDR3 reads CASSIEAARAPQPQHF. CDR3 coding DNA: TGTGCCAGTAGTATAGAGGCCGCACGGGCCCCGCAGCCCCAGCATTTT.

The chain carries TRBV7-9 and TRBJ1-2; D remains unclear. The germline CDR1 and CDR2 sequences are SEHNR and FQNEAQ (reference sequence). V lost 5 bases to trimming and J lost 1 base, with 5 bases between them. The CDR3 is made up of 12 amino acids. CDR3 amino acids: CASSPINYGYTF. The CDR3 coding sequence is TGTGCCAGCAGCCCTATTAACTATGGCTACACCTTC. The full variable domain, rest sourced from reference TRBV7-9 and TRBJ1-2, is DTGVSQNPRHKITKRGQNVTFRCDPISEHNRLYWYRQTLGQGPEFLTYFQNEAQLEKSRLLSDRFSAERPKGSFSTLEIQRTEQGDSAMYLCASSPINYGYTFGSGTRLTVV.

This clone has a single count. The rearrangement uses TRBV7-5 and TRBJ1-5; the D call in the table, TRBD1, was not verified against the DNA. TRBV7-5 is a recognized pseudogene. CDR3 length: 15 amino acids. CDR3 in DNA: TGTGCCAGAAGCACCACGCGACAGGGATACCAGCCCCAGCATTTT. This encodes CARSTTRQGYQPQHF.

V is TRBV7-9 and J is TRBJ1-1; D gene ambiguous. CDR3 length: 12 residues. Looked up from germline, CDR1 is SEHNR and CDR2 is FQNEAQ (reference sequence). The germline V and J ends were trimmed by 5 bases and 1 base, with 5 bases remaining between them. CDR3 nucleotide sequence: TGTGCCAGCAGCAGGGAGAACACTGAAGCTTTCTTT. Translating gives CASSRENTEAFF. The variable domain in full, with the rest retrieved from reference TRBV7-9 and TRBJ1-1, is DTGVSQNPRHKITKRGQNVTFRCDPISEHNRLYWYRQTLGQGPEFLTYFQNEAQLEKSRLLSDRFSAERPKGSFSTLEIQRTEQGDSAMYLCASSRENTEAFFGQGTRLTVV.

The rearrangement joins TRBV18 to TRBJ2-7; 9 nucleotides agree with TRBD1. V lost 3 bases to trimming and J lost 6 bases; unmatched junction nucleotides: 3. Looked up from germline, CDR1 is KGHSH and CDR2 is LQKENI. There are 13 residues in the CDR3. The CDR3 here is CASSPGQGAEQYF. The CDR3 coding sequence is TGTGCCAGCTCACCGGGACAGGGCGCCGAGCAGTACTTC.

The chain is built from TRBV9 and TRBJ2-7; TRBD2 matches at 7 bases. V was pared by 0 bases and J by 4 bases, with 13 bases of the junction left unmatched. The CDR3 extends over 17 amino acids. Germline CDR1 reads SGDLS; CDR2 reads YYNGEE. CDR3 in DNA: TGTGCCAGCAGCGTAGGTAAGGGAGGGGACCGAGCATACGAGCAGTACTTC. Amino acids: CASSVGKGGDRAYEQYF.

J is TRBJ1-4 and V is TRBV18, with D possibly being TRBD1 (5 bases). The germline V and J ends were trimmed by 3 bases and 7 bases, with 15 bases remaining between them. CDR1 is KGHSH, CDR2 LQKENI, per germline. The CDR3 loop spans 15 amino acids. The CDR3 DNA sequence: TGTGCCAGCTCACCTCTTGATGTGGGACTTGAAAAACTGTTTTTT. This translates into CASSPLDVGLEKLFF.

The chain recombines TRBV7-2 with TRBJ2-7, with 9 nucleotides matching TRBD2. This CDR3 contains 15 residues. Germline-derived CDR1 and CDR2 are SGHTA and FQGNSA. J lost 5 bases, V lost 5 bases, and 10 bases had no gene match. DNA for the CDR3: TGTGCCAGCAGCCCCCCGGGACTAGCAACGGACGAGCAGTACTTC. Translation gives CASSPPGLATDEQYF.

CDR3 nucleotide sequence: TGTGCCAGTAGTATAGGGACAGGGGAGACCCAGTACTTC. It codes for CASSIGTGETQYF. This chain connects TRBV19 to TRBJ2-5, with 8 bases lining up with TRBD1. From germline, CDR1 is LNHDA and CDR2 SQIVND (reference sequence). The CDR3 is 13 residues long. V shed 1 base, J shed 5 bases, and the junction held 0 bases outside the gene matches.

This sequence joins TRBV6-5 and TRBJ2-7; the D gene is possibly TRBD2 (6 bases). V lost 5 bases, J lost 0 bases, and 14 bases lay in between. This CDR3 spans 15 amino acids. The germline gives CDR1 MNHEY, CDR2 SVGAGI. The CDR3 coding sequence is TGTGCCAGCAGTAGGACTATTCCAAGCTCCTACGAGCAGTACTTC. Translating gives CASSRTIPSSYEQYF.

This clone was picked up one time. This sequence joins TRBV5-1 and TRBJ2-4, with D perhaps matching TRBD1 or TRBD2 (5 bases each). Trimming took 4 bases from V and 1 from J, leaving 9 bases between them. Looked up from germline, CDR1 is SGHRS and CDR2 is YFSETQ. The CDR3 consists of 14 residues. CDR3 protein: CASSLGDAKNIQYF. CDR3 coding DNA: TGCGCCAGCAGCCTCGGGGACGCCAAAAACATTCAGTACTTC. The whole variable domain, filled in from reference TRBV5-1 and TRBJ2-4, reads KAGVTQTPRYLIKTRGQQVTLSCSPISGHRSVSWYQQTPGQGLQFLFEYFSETQRNKGNFPGRFSGRQFSNSRSEMNVSTLELGDSALYLCASSLGDAKNIQYFGAGTRLSVL.